This T cell receptor (beta chain) was observed in a study of spatial heterogeneity in lung cancer. Study as a whole: Alpha-chain detections were consistently fewer than beta-chain detections among the sequences.

The time point is: sample taken at primary tumor resection. Unsorted samples of tumor, nontumor lung or frozen PBMC had their whole RNA sequenced. This CDR3 has 11 residues. The germline gives CDR1 MNHNS, CDR2 SASEGT. V trimming: 4 bases; J trimming: 12 bases; junction bases outside the gene matches: 3. The library protocol tagged each TCR cDNA with a unique molecular identifier. TCRdb itself ran the 5' RACE reads through MiXCR, one entry per CDR3 protein. The table lists approximately 9,700 distinct CDR3 sequences, about 8% of them singletons. General study results and limits: Counts of expanded alpha and beta TCRs within tumors tracked the tumor nonsynonymous mutation count.

This clonotype was seen repeatedly, ten times or more. Its target is unknown. This sequence originates from a male donor with early-stage non-small cell lung cancer. Here the sequenced sample was lung tumor tissue, taken at surgery. The genes are TRBV6-1 and TRBJ2-1, with 7 bases identical to TRBD2. The CDR3 DNA reads as TGTGCCAGCAGTGCGCCGGGGGGGCAGTTCTTC. Encoded protein: CASSAPGGQFF.